The entry below describes one T cell receptor (beta chain). Its cognate antigen has yet to be identified. Base qualities are not at hand, and no much larger clone is one base apart. The data belong to a study of blood T cells in healthy people across ages (dated by TCRdb to 2015 to 2017). General notes on the study: In model experiments, template switching captured about one uniquely barcoded TCR beta cDNA molecule for every two T cells. Using the same blood draw, the study looked at two additional independent replicas of 1 million unique cDNA reads for two donors, one aged 18 to 30 and the other aged 80 or older. The donors were divided into four age groups: young (average approximately 17 years), middle-aged (about 40), aged (approximately 59) and long-lived (about 80). To avoid experimental bias, donors of different ages were distributed randomly across sequencing lanes. The study measured age-related changes in TCR beta repertoire diversity using deep sequencing normalized with unique cDNA molecular identifiers. Results and caveats for the whole study, not just this receptor: Compared with the aged group, the long-lived group had more naive CD4+ T cells, fewer expanded clones and increased TCR diversity, a pattern suggesting age selection. Donor CMV infection status was unknown, potentially confounding age-related changes in expanded clonotypes. Since profiling was done on bulk unsorted PBMCs, naive and antigen-experienced compartments could not be conclusively compared. Observed TCR beta diversity per million T cells fell roughly linearly with age, and a significant reduction was already apparent by age about 43. Estimates of total diversity from one million sequenced T cells were regarded as lower bounds and underestimates. The percentage of naive T cells measured by flow cytometry correlated strongly with observed TCR beta diversity.

The donors were a few dozen Caucasian individuals from Russia, aged roughly 6 to 90 years, who were systemically healthy. Each donor gave 8 to 10 milliliters of peripheral blood, drawn into EDTA-treated Vacutainer tubes. Ficoll-Paque density-gradient centrifugation was used to isolate PBMCs, with at least 7 million obtained per sample. Total RNA, at least 6 micrograms per sample, was extracted from PBMCs with Trizol reagent. For every donor, an aliquot of PBMCs went through flow cytometry to measure the percentages of naive CD45RAhigh/CD27high T cells. Libraries were prepared through 5' RACE. TCRdb names Illumina HiSeq 2500 as the instrument used. The second PCR ran for roughly 7 to 11 cycles and used a J-beta primer mix along with a sample-barcoded 5' primer. Each TCR beta cDNA molecule received a unique molecular identifier from a template-switch 5' adaptor carrying 12 random nucleotides. Each sample yielded at least 3 million CDR3-containing paired-end reads. First-strand cDNA synthesis was performed from all RNA using the Mint cDNA synthesis kit, with priming by a TRBC-specific oligonucleotide. All cDNA was treated with uracil-DNA glycosylase and then went through a first 18-cycle PCR with the universal primers M1SS and BC2_uni_R. On the study's bioinformatics: Each sample was normalized by randomly selecting 1 million high-quality reads, each carrying a distinct molecular identifier. Instead of being binned into consensus sequences, reads with shared molecular identifiers were discarded. MiTCR, set to a Q25 quality threshold and the strictest error-elimination algorithm, was used for CDR3 identification, clonotype clustering and error correction. Lower-bound total TCR beta diversity was estimated with a nonparametric unseen species model using Euler transformation. Using fastp trimming at Q25 and MiXCR clonotype assembly, TCRdb reanalyzed the public sequencing data and kept in-frame beta chains. Under each unique CDR3 protein, matching rows form one entry showing the most common genes and DNA. The V and J calls were determined by TCRdb, not by the authors. The sample includes roughly 700,000 distinct CDR3 sequences, with more than 40% observed a single time. The biggest ten clones account for around 32% of the sample.

Inclusive of the bounding cysteine and phenylalanine, the CDR3 is 13 residues long. The entry retains the CDR3 DNA only, 39 bases that are in frame from base 1. V is shortened by 0 bases, J by 3 bases, and the region joining them spans 5 bases. CDR1 and CDR2 (LNHNV, YYDKDF) derive from the germline V gene (reference sequence). Recombination joined TRBV15 with TRBJ1-2; no D gene call is confident. This receptor was taken from a woman aged 55 to 70 in good health. Sample: blood. The nucleotides read TGTGCCACCAGCAGAGAAACGGACTATGGCTACACCTTC. The resulting protein is CATSRETDYGYTF.